This TCR beta chain emerged from a study of molecular identifiers for immune sequencing clone quantification. Previously described methods with listed TCR primers produced the bulk TCR libraries. TCRdb re-analysed the PCR reads in MiXCR, keeping a single row per CDR3 protein. The sample includes about 640,000 distinct CDR3 sequences, just under 20% of them seen just once. This clonotype turned up a few times. The length of the CDR3 is 17 residues. Germline assignment: CDR1 DFQATT and CDR2 SNEGSKA (reference sequence). V lost 4 bases, J lost 0 bases, and 12 bases stayed unmatched. The receptor's source is a human donor in good health. Some libraries in this study had Jurkat cell RNA spiked in. This chain joins TRBV20-1 and TRBJ2-4, with 7 bases aligning to TRBD1. The sample was naive CD8+ T cells from blood, with Jurkat cell RNA spiked in. Sample subset: FACS-sorted CD8+CD4-CCR7+CD45RA+ naive T cells. The CDR3 loop reads CSATPSGTVLAKNIQYF. DNA for the CDR3: TGCAGTGCTACTCCTTCCGGGACAGTACTAGCCAAAAACATTCAGTACTTC.